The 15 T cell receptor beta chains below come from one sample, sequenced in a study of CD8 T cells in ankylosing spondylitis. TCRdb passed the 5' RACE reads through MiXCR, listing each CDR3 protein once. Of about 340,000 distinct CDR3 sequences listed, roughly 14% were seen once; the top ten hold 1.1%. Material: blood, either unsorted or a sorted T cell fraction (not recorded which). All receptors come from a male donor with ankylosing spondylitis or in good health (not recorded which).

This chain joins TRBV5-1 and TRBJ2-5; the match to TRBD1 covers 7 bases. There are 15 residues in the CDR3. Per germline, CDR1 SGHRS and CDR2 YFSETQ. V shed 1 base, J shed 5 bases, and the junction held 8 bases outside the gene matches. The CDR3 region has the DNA TGCGCCAGCAGCTTGCGGACAGGCTTTGGGGAGACCCAGTACTTC. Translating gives CASSLRTGFGETQYF.

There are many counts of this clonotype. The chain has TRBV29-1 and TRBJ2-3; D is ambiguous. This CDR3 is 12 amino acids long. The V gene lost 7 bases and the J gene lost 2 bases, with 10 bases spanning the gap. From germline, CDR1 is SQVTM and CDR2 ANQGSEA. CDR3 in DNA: TGCAGCGCAACTGACAACACAGATACGCAGTATTTT. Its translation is CSATDNTDTQYF.

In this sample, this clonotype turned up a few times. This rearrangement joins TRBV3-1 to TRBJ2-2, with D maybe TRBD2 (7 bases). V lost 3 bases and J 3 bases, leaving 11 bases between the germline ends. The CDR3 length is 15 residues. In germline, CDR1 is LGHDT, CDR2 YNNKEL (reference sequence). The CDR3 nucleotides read TGTGCCAGCAGCCAGGGGCGGGGGCACACCGGGGAGCTGTTTTTT. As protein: CASSQGRGHTGELFF.

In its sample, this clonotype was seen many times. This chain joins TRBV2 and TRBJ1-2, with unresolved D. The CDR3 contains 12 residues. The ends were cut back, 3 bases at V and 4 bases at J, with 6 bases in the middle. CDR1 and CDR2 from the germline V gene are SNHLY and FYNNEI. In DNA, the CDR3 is TGTGCCAGCAGTGAGGGTTCCTATGGCTACACCTTC. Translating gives CASSEGSYGYTF.

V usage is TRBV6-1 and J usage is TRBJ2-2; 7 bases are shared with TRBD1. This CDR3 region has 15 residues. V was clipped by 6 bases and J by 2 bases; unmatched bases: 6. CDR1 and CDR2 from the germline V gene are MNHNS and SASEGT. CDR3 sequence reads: CASRDRVLNTGELFF. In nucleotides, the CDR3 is TGTGCCAGCAGAGACAGGGTTCTCAACACCGGGGAGCTGTTTTTT.

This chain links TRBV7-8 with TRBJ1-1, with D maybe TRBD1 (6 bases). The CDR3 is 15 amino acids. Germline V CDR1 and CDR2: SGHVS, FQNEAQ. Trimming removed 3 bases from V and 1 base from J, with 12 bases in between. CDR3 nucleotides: TGTGCCAGCAGCTTTGTTGGACAGACGAACACTGAAGCTTTCTTT. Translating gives CASSFVGQTNTEAFF.

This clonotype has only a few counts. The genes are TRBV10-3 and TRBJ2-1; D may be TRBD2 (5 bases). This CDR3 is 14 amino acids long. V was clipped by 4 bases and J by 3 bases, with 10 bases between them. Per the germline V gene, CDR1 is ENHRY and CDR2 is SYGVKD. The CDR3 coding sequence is TGTGCCATCAGTGTGGACTCCTTCTACAATGAGCAGTTCTTC. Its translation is CAISVDSFYNEQFF.

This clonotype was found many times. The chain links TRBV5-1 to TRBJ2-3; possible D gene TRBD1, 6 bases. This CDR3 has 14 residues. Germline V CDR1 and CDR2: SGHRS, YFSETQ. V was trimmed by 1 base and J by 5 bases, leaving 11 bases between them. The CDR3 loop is CASSLSRGIDTQYF. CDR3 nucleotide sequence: TGCGCCAGCAGCTTGAGCAGGGGCATAGATACGCAGTATTTT.

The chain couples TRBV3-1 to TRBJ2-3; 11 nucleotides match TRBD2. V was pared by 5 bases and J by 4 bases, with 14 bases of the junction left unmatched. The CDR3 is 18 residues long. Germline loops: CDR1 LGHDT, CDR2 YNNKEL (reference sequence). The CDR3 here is CASSEDRLGTSGADTQYF. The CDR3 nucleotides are TGTGCCAGCAGCGAGGACAGGCTAGGGACTAGCGGCGCAGATACGCAGTATTTT.

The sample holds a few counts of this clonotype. The CDR3 region is CASSSMDRAAGEKLFF. The CDR3 DNA reads TGTGCCAGCAGCTCGATGGACAGGGCTGCAGGTGAAAAACTGTTTTTT. The chain recombines TRBV6-1 with TRBJ1-4, with TRBD1 matching 8 bases. Germline lookup yields CDR1 MNHNS and CDR2 SASEGT. Unmatched junction bases numbered 13, after V lost 6 bases and J lost 7 bases. The CDR3 consists of 16 residues.

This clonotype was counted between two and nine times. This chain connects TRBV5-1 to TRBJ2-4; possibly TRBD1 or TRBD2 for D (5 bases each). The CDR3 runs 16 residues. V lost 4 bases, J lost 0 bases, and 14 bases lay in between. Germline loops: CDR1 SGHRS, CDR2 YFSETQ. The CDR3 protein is CASSPGEGLAKNIQYF. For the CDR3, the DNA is TGCGCCAGCAGCCCTGGCGAGGGGCTAGCCAAAAACATTCAGTACTTC.

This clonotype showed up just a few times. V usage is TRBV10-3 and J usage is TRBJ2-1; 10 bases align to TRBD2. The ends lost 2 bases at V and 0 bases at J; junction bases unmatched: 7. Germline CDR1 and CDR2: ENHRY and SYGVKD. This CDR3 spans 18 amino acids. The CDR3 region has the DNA TGTGCCATCAGTGAGCCGACTAGCGGGCAAAGCTCCTACAATGAGCAGTTCTTC. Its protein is CAISEPTSGQSSYNEQFF.

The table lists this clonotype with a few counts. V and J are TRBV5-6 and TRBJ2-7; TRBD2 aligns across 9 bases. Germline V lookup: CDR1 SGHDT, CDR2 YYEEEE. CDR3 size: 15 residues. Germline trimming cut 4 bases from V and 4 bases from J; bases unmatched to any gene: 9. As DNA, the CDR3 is TGTGCCAGCAGCCCAGCGGGGGGACTCGGATACGAGCAGTACTTC. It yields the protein CASSPAGGLGYEQYF.

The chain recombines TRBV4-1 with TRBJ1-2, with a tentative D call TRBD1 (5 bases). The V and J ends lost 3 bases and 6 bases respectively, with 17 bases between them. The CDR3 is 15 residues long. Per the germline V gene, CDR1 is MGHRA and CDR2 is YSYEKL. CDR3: CASSHQGLRLDGYTF. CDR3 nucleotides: TGCGCCAGCAGCCACCAGGGACTCCGGCTCGATGGCTACACCTTC.

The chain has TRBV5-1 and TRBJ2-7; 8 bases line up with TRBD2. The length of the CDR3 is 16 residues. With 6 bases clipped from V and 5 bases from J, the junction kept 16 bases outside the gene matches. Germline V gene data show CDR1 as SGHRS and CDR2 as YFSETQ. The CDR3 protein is CASKPVAGGNLDEQYF. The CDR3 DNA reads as TGCGCCAGCAAACCCGTTGCGGGGGGCAACCTGGACGAGCAGTACTTC.